These 4 T cell receptor beta chains were all obtained from the same sample, sequenced in a study of shared clonotypes between healthy human individuals. Using immunoSEQ multiplex PCR, the repertoire was profiled, and TCRdb retains in-frame clones only, with some absent. This sample has roughly 1,600,000 clones, with less than 99% found just once. The specimen was naive CD4+ T cells sorted from blood. Stated subset: CD45RA+ positively selected. These receptors all come from a man younger than 45 in good health.

V gene TRBV5-1 combines with J gene TRBJ2-2; 8 bases line up with TRBD1. Germline-derived CDR1 and CDR2 are SGHRS and YFSETQ. V trimming: 5 bases; J trimming: 5 bases; junction bases outside the gene matches: 11. CDR3 length: 16 residues. The DNA of the CDR3 is TGCGCCAGCAGACCCGGACAGGGAGCAGCAACCGGGGAGCTGTTTTTT. Encoded protein: CASRPGQGAATGELFF.

The chain employs TRBV6-5 and TRBJ2-1, with D tentatively TRBD1 or TRBD2 (5 bases each). This CDR3 comprises 14 residues. Germline V gives CDR1 MNHEY, CDR2 SVGAGI. Trimming removed 5 bases from V and 5 bases from J, with 13 bases in between. The CDR3 DNA is TGTGCCAGCAGTCCCCGCCCGGGGCACAATGAGCAGTTCTTC. Translated: CASSPRPGHNEQFF.

The chain employs TRBV4-3 and TRBJ1-1; unclear D gene. There are 13 residues in the CDR3. Trimming cost V 1 base and J 8 bases, with 11 bases left between them. Per germline, CDR1 LGHNA and CDR2 YSLEER. This CDR3 reads CASSQVLFGEAFF. CDR3 coding DNA: TGCGCCAGCAGCCAAGTATTGTTTGGCGAAGCTTTCTTT.

CDR3: CASSLGQAMTQYF. CDR3 in DNA: TGTGCCAGCAGCTTGGGACAGGCTATGACCCAGTACTTC. The rearrangement joins TRBV7-8 to TRBJ2-5; 8 bases align to TRBD1. Germline V gene sequence: CDR1 SGHVS, CDR2 FQNEAQ. V lost 3 bases and J lost 7; bases outside the gene matches: 4. There are 13 residues in the CDR3.